This is a list of T cell receptor beta chains from one sample in a study of shared clonotypes between healthy human individuals. Assay: immunoSEQ multiplex PCR; the TCRdb copy retains only in-frame clones and omits some. Among under 2,500,000 clones, approximately 95% were seen once, and the ten largest hold over 0.1%. The sample consisted of naive CD4+ T cells sorted from blood. These TCRs come from a man younger than 30 in good health. CDR3s include the opening cysteine and the closing phenylalanine or tryptophan. D genes are given only for firm matches. Size tells how often a clone was seen (once, few, many) or the class of an expanded clone, and some rows leave it out.

j_gene: TRBJ2-5
abundance: once
d_gene: -
v_gene: TRBV19
CDR3nt: TGTGCCAGTAGTATGCGAGGGGCAGTAGAGACCCAGTACTTC
CDR3aa: CASSMRGAVETQYF

j_gene: TRBJ2-7
abundance: -
d_gene: -
v_gene: TRBV7-2
CDR3nt: TGTGCCAGCAGCTTACCTAGCTCCTACGAGCAGTACTTC
CDR3aa: CASSLPSSYEQYF

j_gene: TRBJ2-1
abundance: -
d_gene: TRBD2
v_gene: TRBV6-6
CDR3nt: TGTGCCAGCAGAATTAGCGGGGGAGCTTACAATGAGCAGTTCTTC
CDR3aa: CASRISGGAYNEQFF

j_gene: TRBJ1-1
abundance: -
d_gene: -
v_gene: TRBV5-1
CDR3nt: TGCGCCAGCAGCTTGAGTGGGGTACAAACTGAAGCTTTCTTT
CDR3aa: CASSLSGVQTEAFF

j_gene: TRBJ1-2
abundance: -
d_gene: TRBD1
v_gene: TRBV6-6
CDR3nt: TGTGCCAGCAGGGGGACAGGGGGCAGCTATGGCTACACCTTC
CDR3aa: CASRGTGGSYGYTF

j_gene: TRBJ2-7
abundance: -
d_gene: -
v_gene: TRBV5-4
CDR3nt: TGTGCCAGCAGCTTACCTATTTCGAGCTCCTACGAGCAGTACTTC
CDR3aa: CASSLPISSSYEQYF

j_gene: TRBJ2-7
abundance: -
d_gene: -
v_gene: TRBV10-2
CDR3nt: TGCGCCAGCAGCGAATCCTACGAGCAGTACTTC
CDR3aa: CASSESYEQYF

j_gene: TRBJ1-6
abundance: -
d_gene: -
v_gene: TRBV2
CDR3nt: TGTGCCAGCAGTGAAATTTCACCCCTCCACTTT
CDR3aa: CASSEISPLHF

j_gene: TRBJ1-3
abundance: -
d_gene: -
v_gene: TRBV6-1
CDR3nt: TGTGCCAGCAGTGAAGTGGTCATGTCTGGAAACACCATATATTTT
CDR3aa: CASSEVVMSGNTIYF

j_gene: TRBJ2-7
abundance: once
d_gene: -
v_gene: TRBV7-9
CDR3nt: TGTGCCAGCAGCCAGGGTCCGAGTTCCTACGAGCAGTACTTC
CDR3aa: CASSQGPSSYEQYF

j_gene: TRBJ1-2
abundance: -
d_gene: TRBD1
v_gene: TRBV5-4
CDR3nt: TGTGCCAGCAGCTTGGGAGGGGGCACTAACTATGGCTACACCTTC
CDR3aa: CASSLGGGTNYGYTF

j_gene: TRBJ2-2
abundance: -
d_gene: -
v_gene: TRBV6-5
CDR3nt: TGTGCCAGCAGTTACGGGACCACGAACACCGGGGAGCTGTTTTTT
CDR3aa: CASSYGTTNTGELFF

j_gene: TRBJ2-7
abundance: once
d_gene: -
v_gene: TRBV9
CDR3nt: TGTGCCAGCAGCGTAGGTCACTCACCGGAAGCCTACGAGCAGTACTTC
CDR3aa: CASSVGHSPEAYEQYF

j_gene: TRBJ2-1
abundance: -
d_gene: -
v_gene: TRBV6-1
CDR3nt: TGTGCCAGCAGTGTTGGCAGAATTCTTTCCTACAATGAGCAGTTCTTC
CDR3aa: CASSVGRILSYNEQFF

j_gene: TRBJ1-6
abundance: -
d_gene: -
v_gene: TRBV27
CDR3nt: TGTGCCAGCAGTCCCTGGGGGGCAGGTAATTCACCCCTCCACTTT
CDR3aa: CASSPWGAGNSPLHF

j_gene: TRBJ1-2
abundance: -
d_gene: -
v_gene: TRBV28
CDR3nt: TGTGCCAGCAGTCCACACGGGGGAGGCTACACCTTC
CDR3aa: CASSPHGGGYTF

j_gene: TRBJ1-5
abundance: -
d_gene: -
v_gene: TRBV10-3
CDR3nt: TGTGCCATCAGTGAGTTGTTCGGTCAGCCCCAGCATTTT
CDR3aa: CAISELFGQPQHF

j_gene: TRBJ2-5
abundance: -
d_gene: TRBD2
v_gene: TRBV11-2
CDR3nt: TGTGCCAGCAGCTTAGTAGCGGGGGGGCCGAAGCAAGAGACCCAGTACTTC
CDR3aa: CASSLVAGGPKQETQYF

j_gene: TRBJ2-2
abundance: -
d_gene: -
v_gene: TRBV6-5
CDR3nt: TGTGCCAGCAGATTTTCTTTTACCGGGGAGCTGTTTTTT
CDR3aa: CASRFSFTGELFF